The next 19 T cell receptor beta chains were all read from a single sample in a study of T cells in Graves' hyperthyroidism and ophthalmopathy (dated by TCRdb to about 2019). The library was produced with multiplex PCR. Sequencing instrument: Illumina HiSeq 2000. The TCR beta CDR3 regions were amplified from RNA transcripts. For the first round of RT-PCR on the TCR CDR3, the HTBI primer set was used together with the Qiagen OneStep RT-PCR kit. Using fastp at Q25 and MiXCR, TCRdb reprocessed the public reads and kept productive beta chains. Under each unique CDR3 protein, matching rows form one entry showing the most common genes and DNA. Within this sample are approximately 330,000 distinct CDR3 sequences, with 15% to 20% of them counted one time only. Clones ranked in the top ten supply approximately 49% of the sample. Material for sequencing was blood. The source of these receptors is a woman between 45 and 60 years old with Graves' hyperthyroidism.

This clonotype was picked up a small number of times. V usage is TRBV3-1 and J usage is TRBJ2-2; D might be TRBD2 (7 bases). The CDR3 loop spans 15 amino acids. CDR1 and CDR2 from the germline V gene are LGHDT and YNNKEL (reference sequence). V was trimmed by 4 bases and J by 6 bases, leaving 15 bases between them. CDR3 sequence (DNA): TGTGCCAGCAGCCGCGCGGGGGCTTTGGCCGGGGAGCTGTTTTTT. This gives the protein CASSRAGALAGELFF.

This clonotype was seen at least ten times. This chain joins TRBV11-2 and TRBJ2-3; 10 positions match TRBD2. Trimming cost V 7 bases and J 4 bases; bases outside gene matches: 5. The CDR3 contains 14 residues. Germline lookup yields CDR1 SGHAT and CDR2 FQNNGV. CDR3 in DNA: TGTGCCAGCAACATAGCGGGAGGCGCAGATACGCAGTATTTT. Translation: CASNIAGGADTQYF.

In its sample, this clonotype was seen a few times. V gene TRBV29-1 combines with J gene TRBJ2-1; 10 bases align to TRBD1. CDR3 length: 15 amino acids. The germline V gene has CDR1 SQVTM and CDR2 ANQGSEA. After removal of 3 bases from V and 7 bases from J, the junction contained 9 bases not matched to a gene. The CDR3 spells CSVDYRQGAGNEQFF. The CDR3, as DNA: TGCAGCGTTGATTACCGACAGGGGGCGGGTAATGAGCAGTTCTTC.

Concerning this clonotype: A much bigger clone sits one base away, suggesting this may be a read error. This chain joins TRBV11-3 and TRBJ1-4; maybe TRBD1 (5 bases). The CDR3 totals 17 residues. The germline V and J ends were trimmed by 3 bases and 5 bases, with 19 bases remaining between them. The germline CDR1 and CDR2 sequences are SGHNT and YENEEA. CDR3 DNA: TGTGCCAGCAGCTTCCGCGGTCGAATGGGGGAAAATGAAAAACTGTTTTTT. The encoded protein is CASSFRGRMGENEKLFF. Together with reference TRBV11-3 and TRBJ1-4, the CDR3 gives the full variable domain: EAGVVQSPRYKIIEKKQPVAFWCNPISGHNTLYWYLQNLGQGPELLIRYENEEAVDDSQLPKDRFSAERLKGVDSTLKIQPAELGDSAVYLCASSFRGRMGENEKLFFGSGTQLSVL.

This clonotype showed up just a few times. This CDR3 reads CASSFGTSATDTQYF. The CDR3 DNA is TGCGCCAGCAGCTTTGGGACTAGCGCCACAGATACGCAGTATTTT. The genes are TRBV5-1 and TRBJ2-3, with 10 bases that match TRBD2. V gave up 2 bases and J gave up 2 bases; unmatched junction bases: 2. This CDR3 contains 15 residues. Germline lookup yields CDR1 SGHRS and CDR2 YFSETQ.

This chain uses TRBV2 with TRBJ2-1; unclear D gene. This CDR3 comprises 13 residues. Germline loops: CDR1 SNHLY, CDR2 FYNNEI. The V end lost 7 bases, the J end lost 5 bases, and 12 bases lay between the germline ends. CDR3 amino acids: CASIPDGNNEQFF. The CDR3 bases are TGTGCCAGCATTCCGGACGGAAACAATGAGCAGTTCTTC.

This clonotype was recorded at least ten times. The V and J genes are TRBV5-1 and TRBJ2-3; TRBD2 is a possible D gene (6 bases). Germline V gene lookup returns CDR1 SGHRS and CDR2 YFSETQ. The CDR3 has 16 residues. V was trimmed by 4 bases and J by 1 base, leaving 16 bases between them. The CDR3 coding sequence is TGCGCCAGCAGCCGACAGCCGTCTAGCGGCACAGATACGCAGTATTTT. Amino acids: CASSRQPSSGTDTQYF.

About this clonotype: This could be a read error, since a much larger clone is one nucleotide away. The rearrangement links TRBV3-1 to TRBJ1-6; D gene unclear. The ends were cut back, 5 bases at V and 8 bases at J, with 22 bases in the middle. The CDR3 has 17 amino acids. Per germline, CDR1 LGHDT and CDR2 YNNKEL (reference sequence). CDR3 nucleotide sequence: TGTGCCAGCAGCGAAGCTGACCTTGCGGGGTACGATTCACCCCTCCACTTT. Translating gives CASSEADLAGYDSPLHF.

This clonotype was picked up many times. This sequence joins TRBV5-4 and TRBJ1-1, with D maybe TRBD1 (5 bases). CDR1 is SGHNT and CDR2 is YYREEE in the germline V gene (reference sequence). The V end lost 6 bases, the J end lost 5 bases, and 20 bases lay between the germline ends. The CDR3 consists of 15 residues. The CDR3, as DNA: TGTGCCAGCACCCAATCGACAGCCTCGGCGACTGAAGCTTTCTTT. This sequence encodes CASTQSTASATEAFF.

This clonotype was observed many times. This chain joins TRBV6-2 or TRBV6-3 and TRBJ2-7; D not certain. This CDR3 is 13 amino acids long. Trimming removed 3 bases at V and 3 bases at J, with 9 bases between. Germline V gene data show CDR1 as MNHEY and CDR2 as SVGEGT. The CDR3 here is CASSYSDHYEQYV. The CDR3 DNA reads as TGTGCCAGCAGTTATTCGGACCACTACGAGCAGTACGTC.

This chain connects TRBV18 to TRBJ2-2; 14 positions agree with TRBD2. CDR3 size: 18 residues. Germline lookup yields CDR1 KGHSH and CDR2 LQKENI. Germline trimming cut 2 bases from V and 5 bases from J; bases unmatched to any gene: 7. The CDR3 sequence is CASSPTTGLAGETGELFF. CDR3 DNA: TGTGCCAGCTCACCAACAACGGGACTAGCGGGAGAAACCGGGGAGCTGTTTTTT.

The rearrangement uses TRBV5-1 and TRBJ1-5, with D unclear. CDR3 length: 12 amino acids. Germline CDR1 is SGHRS and CDR2 is YFSETQ. The V and J ends lost 9 bases and 6 bases respectively, with 13 bases between them. The CDR3 nucleotides read TGCGCCATCCCCGGCCCAGGTCAGCCCCAGCATTTT. Translated: CAIPGPGQPQHF.

V is TRBV10-2 and J is TRBJ1-3; tentatively, D is TRBD1 (5 bases). The CDR3 runs 16 residues. Trimming took off 7 bases at V and 0 bases at J, with 16 bases between the two ends. Per the germline V gene, CDR1 is WSHSY and CDR2 is SAAADI. CDR3 in amino acids: CASTPRSTGSGNTIYF. CDR3 coding DNA: TGCGCCAGCACTCCGCGTAGTACAGGCTCTGGAAACACCATATATTTT.

The genes are TRBV19 and TRBJ2-1; 8 bases agree with TRBD1. The CDR3 sequence is 16 residues long. Trimming cost V 0 bases and J 8 bases; bases outside gene matches: 9. CDR1 and CDR2 (germline): LNHDA, SQIVND (reference sequence). This CDR3 is CASSIDRQGLVDEQFF. CDR3 nucleotides: TGTGCCAGTAGTATAGATCGACAGGGGCTAGTCGATGAGCAGTTCTTC.

This clonotype occurred many times. This chain uses TRBV28 with TRBJ2-7; TRBD1 aligns across 12 bases. The CDR3 contains 23 residues. Per the germline V gene, CDR1 is MDHEN and CDR2 is SYDVKM. V lost 6 bases to trimming and J lost 4 bases; unmatched junction nucleotides: 31. The CDR3, as DNA: TGTGCCAGCAGGACCCCGAGCGGCTTCGGTGGGACAGGGGGCGCAAGGGGACCATACGAGCAGTACTTC. It codes for CASRTPSGFGGTGGARGPYEQYF.

The chain is built from TRBV12-3 or TRBV12-4 and TRBJ2-2, with 7 nucleotides matching TRBD1. V lost 8 bases, J lost 7 bases, and 1 base stayed unmatched. The CDR3 is made up of 11 amino acids. CDR3 DNA: TGTGCCAGCTGGACAGGCGGGGAGCTGTTTTTT. Protein sequence: CASWTGGELFF.

This clonotype was seen repeatedly, ten times or more. V and J are TRBV20-1 and TRBJ2-1; D might be TRBD2 (6 bases). CDR3 length: 14 amino acids. CDR1 is DFQATT and CDR2 is SNEGSKA in the germline V gene (reference sequence). Trimming removed 6 bases from V and 4 bases from J, with 16 bases in between. The CDR3 nucleotides read TGCAGTGCAATTCCGGGACTGACTTACAATGAGCAGTTCTTC. Its protein product is CSAIPGLTYNEQFF.

This clonotype was seen a handful of times. The J gene is TRBJ1-2, the V gene TRBV12-3 or TRBV12-4; D is uncertain. This CDR3 spans 14 amino acids. Trimming stripped 5 bases from V and 8 bases from J, with 18 bases between. CDR3 sequence reads: CASSGSLWGNGYTF. The DNA of the CDR3 is TGTGCCAGCAGTGGCAGTCTATGGGGTAACGGCTACACCTTC.

This clonotype came up a few times. The rearrangement joins TRBV6-1 to TRBJ2-6; D tentatively reads TRBD1 or TRBD2 (5 bases each). Looked up from germline, CDR1 is MNHNS and CDR2 is SASEGT. This CDR3 region has 15 residues. V was clipped by 6 bases and J by 3 bases, with 12 bases between them. CDR3 residues: CASSSRGIGANVLTF. CDR3 nucleotides: TGTGCCAGCAGCTCCCGGGGCATTGGGGCCAACGTCCTGACTTTC.